This TCR beta chain was captured by sequencing in a study of cytomegalovirus exposure and HLA in healthy donors. Study details: The same platform used for the 500 to 850 first-cohort repertoires was also used for the 95 to 150 validation repertoires, as a later analysis reported.

Study-wide results and caveats: The tendency of first-cohort TCR clusters to co-occur in the approximately 120 validation repertoires was identified by a subsequent analysis. The dataset shows that most TCR sequences were rare, while some public TCRs occurred in many donors.

Notes on this clone: Its target is unknown.

The protocol was immunoSEQ multiplex PCR, while the TCRdb copy is restricted to in-frame clones and leaves out a portion. The sample has more than 95,000 clones, approximately 90% seen once; the top ten hold about 1.9%. The source of this sequence is a woman under 30 in good health and CMV-seronegative. The source material was PBMCs.

The CDR3 DNA reads as TGTGCCACCAGCAGGGTTGCGGGCACTGAAGCTTTCTTT. Its translation is CATSRVAGTEAFF. The V gene is TRBV15, the J gene TRBJ1-1; D gene ambiguous. This CDR3 spans 13 amino acids. The V and J ends lost 3 bases and 4 bases respectively, with 9 bases between them. Germline CDR1 is LNHNV and CDR2 is YYDKDF (reference sequence).